A single sample is the source of the 8 T cell receptor beta chains below, sequenced in a study of T cells in Graves' hyperthyroidism and ophthalmopathy. Amplified TCR beta CDR3 regions derived from RNA transcripts. The HTBI set primed first-round TCR CDR3 RT-PCR. TCRdb itself ran the multiplex PCR reads through MiXCR, one entry per CDR3 protein. The data show 40,000 or so distinct CDR3 sequences, with 49% seen just once and roughly 6.2% held by the top ten. The specimen was blood. The source is a woman in her fifties or sixties with Graves' hyperthyroidism that later progressed to Graves' ophthalmopathy.

A remark on this clonotype: Since the CDR3 does not end with the conserved phenylalanine or tryptophan, this likely comes from a read error. This sequence joins TRBV19 and TRBJ2-3, with 7 bases fitting TRBD2. The CDR3 contains 17 residues. CDR1 is LNHDA, CDR2 SQIVND, per germline (reference sequence). The CDR3 DNA follows: TGTGCCAGTAGTATAGGCGCTAGCGGTACTAGCACAGGTACGCAGTATCTT. It yields the protein CASSIGASGTSTGTQYL.

Details on this clonotype: Here the CDR3 omits its conserved ending phenylalanine or tryptophan, so a read error is the likely source. It is unclear where the CDR3 begins or ends on the DNA, so no DNA is shown, and the CDR3 is as TCRdb lists it. The rearrangement uses TRBV6-4 and TRBJ2-6; TRBD2 is the table's D call and was not checked against the DNA. Ends included, the CDR3 has 9 residues. CDR1 and CDR2 (germline): MRHNA, SNTAGT. This chain's CDR3 is CASSDELAG.

The genes are TRBV5-1 and TRBJ2-7; D is perhaps TRBD1 or TRBD2 (5 bases each). Trimming cost V 3 bases and J 1 base, with 23 bases left between them. The CDR3 consists of 18 residues. Germline CDR1 SGHRS, CDR2 YFSETQ. The CDR3 is CASSWTLISGQNSYEQYF. The CDR3 DNA reads as TGCGCCAGCAGCTGGACATTAATCTCGGGGCAAAATTCCTACGAGCAGTACTTC.

The rearrangement uses TRBV7-9 and TRBJ2-4; D is unresolved. This CDR3 is built from 15 residues. V lost 0 bases to trimming and J lost 2 bases, with 8 bases between them. CDR1 and CDR2 (germline): SEHNR, FQNEAQ (reference sequence). Here the CDR3 reads CASSLAGISKNIQYF. The CDR3 DNA is TGTGCCAGCAGCTTAGCGGGAATTTCCAAAAACATTCAGTACTTC.

This rearrangement joins TRBV19 to TRBJ1-4, with a possible D match to TRBD1 (5 bases). Germline CDR1 LNHDA, CDR2 SQIVND (reference sequence). The CDR3 consists of 13 residues. Trimming removed 5 bases at V and 1 base at J, with 5 bases between. The CDR3 nucleotides are TGTGCCAGTAGTGGGGGAACTAATGAAAAACTGTTTTTT. It specifies CASSGGTNEKLFF.

This clonotype was seen at least ten times. Being one base from a much bigger clone, this may be a read error. Here the CDR3 omits its conserved ending phenylalanine or tryptophan, so a read error is the likely source. This chain connects TRBV4-1 to TRBJ1-6; D not resolved. V shed 8 bases and J shed 10 bases, with 12 bases lying between them. Germline V gene sequence: CDR1 MGHRA, CDR2 YSYEKL. CDR3 length: 12 amino acids. The CDR3 loop is CASRSGGSPLHL. The CDR3 DNA reads as TGCGCCAGCCGATCCGGAGGGTCACCCCTCCACCTT.

On this clonotype: The conserved phenylalanine or tryptophan is not found at the CDR3 terminus, so this likely reflects a read error. The chain is built from TRBV5-5 and TRBJ1-1; the match to TRBD1 covers 9 bases. Germline trimming cut 5 bases from V and 3 bases from J; bases unmatched to any gene: 5. The CDR3 is 14 amino acids. From germline, CDR1 is SGHKS and CDR2 YYEKEE (reference sequence). This CDR3 reads CASSPQGADTEAFV. The CDR3 coding sequence is TGTGCCAGCAGTCCACAGGGGGCGGACACTGAAGCTTTCGTT.

As concerns this clonotype: Likely a read error: the CDR3 ends without its conserved phenylalanine or tryptophan. The chain has TRBV9 and TRBJ2-7, with D perhaps TRBD2 (5 bases). The CDR3 runs 17 residues. From germline, CDR1 is SGDLS and CDR2 YYNGEE. This CDR3 is CVSSERVGVAGRYEQYL. The DNA for the CDR3 is TGTGTCAGCAGCGAAAGAGTGGGAGTGGCTGGTCGCTACGAGCAGTACTTG.